This is a list of T cell receptor beta chains from one sample in a study of blood T cell repertoires in COVID-19. The method was immunoSEQ multiplex PCR; TCRdb's version includes in-frame clones alone and lacks a portion of them. The repertoire holds 200,000 to 300,000 clones, with 65% to 90% as singletons. The sample taken for sequencing was peripheral blood. These receptors all come from a man over 45 with COVID-19, enrolled during active disease. The CDR3 runs from the conserved cysteine through the conserved F or W. Each record gives: V gene, J gene, clone size, D gene, CDR3 protein, CDR3 DNA. A D gene is named only where the DNA matches it firmly. Not every row has a clone size; where given, it reads once, few, many or a size class.

TRBV4-1	TRBJ1-6	NA	NA	CASRAEDSPLHF	TGCGCCAGCAGGGCGGAAGATTCACCCCTCCACTTT
TRBV25-1	TRBJ1-2	once	TRBD1	CASTRGQNYGYTF	TGTGCCAGCACGAGGGGACAGAACTATGGCTACACCTTC
TRBV19	TRBJ2-1	NA	TRBD1	CASSPTWTGVSYNEQFF	TGTGCCAGTAGTCCTACTTGGACAGGGGTCTCCTACAATGAGCAGTTCTTC
TRBV19	TRBJ1-1	NA	NA	CASSISGAANTEAFF	TGTGCCAGTAGTATCTCTGGGGCCGCGAACACTGAAGCTTTCTTT
TRBV15	TRBJ2-4	NA	NA	CATSTTGGNIQYF	TGTGCCACCAGCACAACCGGTGGAAACATTCAGTACTTC
TRBV6-5	TRBJ2-1	NA	TRBD2	CASSYVAGSPNEQFF	TGTGCCAGCAGTTACGTAGCGGGGTCGCCGAATGAGCAGTTCTTC
TRBV4-2	TRBJ2-7	NA	TRBD2	CASSQTAGTSGSYEQYF	TGTGCCAGCAGCCAGACCGCCGGGACTAGCGGATCCTACGAGCAGTACTTC
TRBV29-1	TRBJ1-1	once	NA	CSVDRQPTEAFF	TGCAGCGTGGACAGACAGCCCACTGAAGCTTTCTTT
TRBV7-3	TRBJ2-1	NA	TRBD2	CASSLIIGLAGGHRSNEQFF	TGTGCCAGCAGCTTAATCATCGGACTAGCGGGGGGGCATCGTTCCAATGAGCAGTTCTTC
TRBV10-2	TRBJ2-5	NA	NA	CASSESIREETQYF	TGCGCCAGCAGTGAGTCGATCAGGGAAGAGACCCAGTACTTC
TRBV30	TRBJ1-2	NA	TRBD1	CAWTRTGEGSYGYTF	TGTGCCTGGACCAGGACAGGGGAGGGAAGCTATGGCTACACCTTC
TRBV6-5	TRBJ2-7	NA	NA	CASSYWGETYEQYF	TGTGCCAGCAGTTATTGGGGGGAAACCTACGAGCAGTACTTC
TRBV7-9	TRBJ2-3	NA	TRBD2	CASSHKSGAPDTQYF	TGTGCCAGCAGTCATAAAAGCGGGGCCCCAGATACGCAGTATTTT
TRBV28	TRBJ2-7	NA	TRBD1	CASSLTGDEQYF	TGTGCCAGCAGCTTGACAGGGGACGAGCAGTACTTC
TRBV27	TRBJ1-4	NA	NA	CASSLLQGRDEKLFF	TGTGCCAGCAGTTTACTACAGGGTCGGGATGAAAAACTGTTTTTT
TRBV29-1	TRBJ2-2	NA	TRBD1	CSVADRGFVGELFF	TGCAGCGTTGCCGACAGGGGGTTTGTCGGGGAGCTGTTTTTT
TRBV30	TRBJ2-3	few	TRBD2	CAWSVGTSGGADTQYF	TGTGCCTGGAGTGTCGGGACTAGCGGGGGGGCGGATACGCAGTATTTT
TRBV6-5	TRBJ1-5	NA	NA	CASSKGGAWQPQHF	TGTGCCAGCAGTAAGGGGGGGGCTTGGCAGCCCCAGCATTTT
TRBV7-2	TRBJ1-3	once	NA	CASSLAPPGPSGNTIYF	TGTGCCAGCAGCTTAGCGCCACCAGGGCCCTCTGGAAACACCATATATTTT
TRBV4-1	TRBJ2-7	NA	TRBD1	CASSQSQGAYEQYF	TGCGCCAGCAGCCAATCTCAGGGGGCCTACGAGCAGTACTTC
TRBV10-3	TRBJ2-3	NA	NA	CAISERGGTNTDTQYF	TGTGCCATCAGTGAGAGGGGCGGGACCAACACAGATACGCAGTATTTT
TRBV7-3	TRBJ2-1	few	NA	CASSYGGGEQFF	TGTGCCAGCAGCTACGGGGGAGGTGAGCAGTTCTTC
TRBV3-1/TRBV3-2	TRBJ2-5	NA	TRBD2	CASNPTGGMETQYF	TGTGCCAGCAACCCAACGGGGGGGATGGAGACCCAGTACTTC
TRBV11-3	TRBJ2-5	few	NA	CASSARTGQETQYF	TGTGCCAGCAGCGCCCGGACGGGGCAAGAGACCCAGTACTTC
TRBV4-3	TRBJ2-5	NA	NA	CASSQDRRDKTQYF	TGCGCCAGCAGCCAAGATCGCAGGGATAAGACCCAGTACTTC
TRBV7-9	TRBJ2-7	few	NA	CASSLEGHYEQYF	TGTGCCAGCAGCTTAGAGGGACACTACGAGCAGTACTTC
TRBV11-3	TRBJ2-3	NA	NA	CASSLGALGTDTQYF	TGTGCCAGCAGCTTGGGTGCCCTCGGGACAGATACGCAGTATTTT
TRBV5-1	TRBJ2-4	NA	TRBD2	CASSLHGLAGPKNIQYF	TGCGCCAGCAGCCTCCACGGACTAGCGGGACCCAAAAACATTCAGTACTTC
TRBV15	TRBJ1-2	once	NA	CATSWTGGGYTF	TGTGCCACCAGCTGGACCGGAGGTGGCTACACCTTC
TRBV30	TRBJ2-7	NA	NA	CAWSPAVEQYF	TGTGCCTGGAGTCCTGCGGTCGAGCAGTACTTC
TRBV15	TRBJ2-2	NA	TRBD1	CASEDRGTGELFF	TGTGCCAGCGAAGACAGGGGGACCGGGGAGCTGTTTTTT
TRBV19	TRBJ1-4	NA	NA	CASSRWSEKLFF	TGTGCCAGTAGTAGATGGAGTGAAAAACTGTTTTTT
TRBV18	TRBJ2-4	NA	NA	CASSPGWDTTKNIQYF	TGTGCCAGCTCACCAGGGTGGGACACAACCAAAAACATTCAGTACTTC
TRBV18	TRBJ1-1	NA	TRBD1	CASSPGQGKKAEAFF	TGTGCCAGCTCACCGGGACAGGGGAAGAAGGCTGAAGCTTTCTTT
TRBV28	TRBJ2-6	NA	NA	CAATGSGANVLTF	TGTGCCGCGACAGGCTCTGGGGCCAACGTCCTGACTTTC
TRBV7-9	TRBJ2-7	NA	NA	CASALVGAHEQYF	TGTGCCAGCGCCCTGGTGGGGGCCCACGAGCAGTACTTC